The 20 T cell receptor delta chains reported below all come from one sample, sequenced in a study of γδ T cells in repeated Plasmodium falciparum infection. Gammadelta T cells were flow-sorted from PBMC into Vgamma9/Vdelta2+ and Vdelta2-negative populations for bulk analysis. TCRdb called clones anew from the multiplex PCR reads with CATT. This sample yields some 100,000 delta-chain clones, of which 1.4% are seen a single time; more than 7.5% belongs to the top ten. Source material: gamma-delta T cells from blood. Every receptor here comes from a pool of human donors (malaria-infected and uninfected, not separated).

This clone was picked up a small number of times. Given a far larger clone just one base away, this is likely a sequencing read error. Other DNA sequences of this sample code for an identical CDR3. J is TRDJ1 and V is TRAV38-2/DV8; 7 bases line up with TRDD3. TCRdb supplies no J gene; here it was assigned by aligning the nucleotide sequence to germline. V shed 4 bases and J 0 bases; nucleotides not matched to a gene: 24. The CDR3 spans 21 residues. Looked up from germline, CDR1 is TSESDYY and CDR2 is QEAYKQQN. The CDR3 protein is CAYRGPPSITGGFPYTDKLIF. The CDR3 nucleotides are TGTGCTTATAGGGGTCCCCCGTCGATTACCGGGGGATTTCCGTACACCGATAAACTCATCTTT.

The table lists this clone with a few counts. With a far larger clone one base away, a read error is the likely cause. The same CDR3 is also encoded by other DNA sequences in this sample. V usage is TRDV1 and J usage is TRDJ1; D may be TRDD3 (10 bases). The J gene, not given by TCRdb, was assigned here from a germline match of the nucleotide sequence. V dropped 3 bases and J dropped 0 bases, with 59 bases sitting between them. Per the germline V gene, CDR1 is TSWWSYY and CDR2 is QGS. This CDR3 is built from 31 residues. CDR3 DNA: TGTGCTCTTGGGGAGCCAAGGCGGGGCCTTCCTACGACTATACTGGGGCCATGTTCATGGGGGATACTTTTTTACACCGATAAACTCATCTTT. Residues: CALGEPRRGLPTTILGPCSWGILFYTDKLIF.

This clone was seen a handful of times. The TCRdb record carries a much larger clone's protein, which differs from this DNA's translation at residue 18; a read error is the likely cause, and the protein listed here is the DNA translation. V usage is TRDV1 and J usage is TRDJ4, with D possibly being TRDD3 (5 bases). Germline matching of the DNA provided the J gene here, since TCRdb leaves it blank. With 4 bases removed from V and 3 bases from J, the gap between germline ends came to 48 bases. Germline lookup yields CDR1 TSWWSYY and CDR2 QGS. The CDR3 has 25 amino acids. The CDR3 is CALGGPHGRLVPIDHVLEDKGPLIF. DNA of the CDR3: TGTGCTCTTGGGGGTCCCCATGGACGGCTTGTCCCAATCGACCATGTACTGGAGGATAAAGGACCCCTGATCTTT.

This clone was detected ten times or more. CDR3 nucleotides: TGTGCTCTTGGGGAACTACGCGAAGGGACAGCACAACTCTTCTTT. This translates into CALGELREGTAQLFF. This chain links TRDV1 with TRDJ2; no firm D call. Germline V gives CDR1 TSWWSYY, CDR2 QGS. V was clipped by 0 bases and J by 4 bases, with 9 bases between them. The CDR3 is 15 amino acids.

Remarks on this clone: TCRdb records a much larger clone's protein for this DNA, with a difference at residue 10 that likely arises from a read error; the protein given is the translation of the DNA. This chain connects TRDV3 to TRDJ1; maybe TRDD3 (6 bases). V lost 2 bases to trimming and J lost 3 bases, with 19 bases between them. Germline V gene sequence: CDR1 TVYSNPD, CDR2 GDNSRS (reference sequence). The CDR3 consists of 15 residues. The DNA for the CDR3 is TGTGCCTTTTCATTCCTGGGGTTGTACCCCGATAAACTCATCTTT. Residues: CAFSFLGLYPDKLIF.

On this clone itself: The likely explanation is a read error, given a far larger clone one base away. This sample includes further DNA sequences coding for the same CDR3. V gene TRDV1 combines with J gene TRDJ1, with TRDD3 identical over 7 bases. The CDR3 consists of 21 residues. J lost 0 bases, V lost 3 bases, and 22 bases had no gene match. Per germline, CDR1 TSWWSYY and CDR2 QGS. The CDR3 protein is CALGELVPPRGCGIHTDKLIF. As DNA, the CDR3 is TGTGCTCTTGGGGAGCTTGTACCCCCCCGGGGATGTGGGATACACACCGATAAACTCATCTTT.

This clone occurred a few times. A much larger clone differs by one base, so this may be a read error. The chain has TRDV1 and TRDJ1; 11 bases line up with TRDD3. The J gene was missing in TCRdb and was found by matching the end of the DNA to germline. Germline-derived CDR1 and CDR2 are TSWWSYY and QGS. Germline trimming cut 3 bases from V and 0 bases from J; bases unmatched to any gene: 12. The length of the CDR3 is 19 residues. CDR3 in DNA: TGTGCTCTTGGGGACCTGTCGTCCTCTGGGGGATACTACACCGATAAACTCATCTTT. It is translated as CALGDLSSSGGYYTDKLIF.

About this clone: Given a far larger clone just one base away, this is likely a sequencing read error. The same CDR3 arises from other DNA sequences in this sample as well. The chain is built from TRDV2 and TRDJ3, with TRDD3 identical over 7 bases. The J gene comes from matching the DNA to germline here; TCRdb lacks it. The CDR3 is made up of 20 amino acids. Germline V CDR1 and CDR2: GEAIGNYY, EKD. CDR3 loop: CACDTVLGYKSSWDTRQMFF. CDR3 in DNA: TGTGCTTGTGACACCGTTCTGGGATACAAGAGCTCCTGGGACACCCGACAGATGTTTTTC.

With respect to this clone: With a far larger clone one base away, a read error is the likely cause. Distinct nucleotide sequences in the sample also encode this CDR3. V and J are TRDV1 and TRDJ1; 13 nucleotides agree with TRDD3. Because TCRdb records no J gene, it was assigned here through a match of the DNA to germline. This CDR3 spans 25 amino acids. After removal of 3 bases from V and 0 bases from J, the junction contained 28 bases not matched to a gene. Germline V lookup: CDR1 TSWWSYY, CDR2 QGS. This CDR3 reads CALGEPFPSILLGDTVVGYTDKLIF. The CDR3 DNA follows: TGTGCTCTTGGGGAGCCGTTCCCGAGTATTTTACTGGGGGATACGGTGGTGGGGTACACCGATAAACTCATCTTT.

Comments on this clone: TCRdb attributes to this sequence the protein of a much larger clone, which differs from the DNA translation at residue 6; a read error is likely, and the protein displayed is translated from the DNA. The chain is built from TRDV2 and TRDJ1; D is uncertain. Here the J gene came from matching the DNA to germline, since TCRdb omits it. The CDR3 spans 15 residues. CDR1 GEAIGNYY and CDR2 EKD come from the germline V gene. The V end was cut by 3 bases, the J end by 1 base, with 14 bases between. CDR3 sequence: CACDSVTDATDKLIF. CDR3 DNA: TGTGCCTGTGACTCCGTTACTGACGCCACCGATAAACTCATCTTT.

In its sample, this clone was seen a few times. TCRdb's entry gives the protein of a much larger clone, which mismatches this DNA's translation at residue 15, likely from a read error; the protein reported here is translated from the DNA. For the V gene the call is TRDV1; the J gene has no call. The CDR3 has 17 amino acids. Germline V gives CDR1 TSWWSYY, CDR2 QGS. CDR3 residues: CALESLPACTGTDKPIF. CDR3 nucleotides: TGTGCTCTTGAGAGTCTACCTGCCTGTACCGGCACCGATAAACCCATCTTT.

This clone came up a few times. This is likely an artifact of a read error, given a far larger clone one base away. Additional DNA sequences in this sample encode the identical CDR3. The V and J genes are TRDV3 and TRDJ1, with 10 bases lining up with TRDD3. Assignment of the J gene here rests on matching the DNA to germline, because TCRdb gives none. The CDR3 totals 20 residues. Germline CDR1 reads TVYSNPD; CDR2 reads GDNSRS (reference sequence). With 2 bases clipped from V and 2 bases from J, the junction kept 23 bases outside the gene matches. In nucleotides, the CDR3 is TGTGCCTTTCCCTCCCAATTTACTGGGGGATCCGCTGGAGGAACCGATAAACTCATCTTT. It codes for CAFPSQFTGGSAGGTDKLIF.

In the case of this clone: The TCRdb record carries a much larger clone's protein, which differs from this DNA's translation at residue 15; a read error is the likely cause, and the protein listed here is the DNA translation. The chain joins TRDV1 to TRDJ1; 12 bases match TRDD3. The J gene, not given by TCRdb, was assigned here from a germline match of the nucleotide sequence. The germline V gene has CDR1 TSWWSYY and CDR2 QGS. V dropped 0 bases and J dropped 3; count of bases not matched to a gene: 17. The CDR3 runs 21 residues. CDR3 nucleotides: TGTGCTCTTGGGGAACTAGGTAGCTTGTCTACTGGGGGATACACCCCCGATAAACTCATCTTT. Protein product: CALGELGSLSTGGYTPDKLIF.

This clone has more than one count but fewer than ten. The protein given by TCRdb reflects a much larger clone and differs at residue 13 from this DNA's translation, likely from a read error; the protein shown is the DNA's translation. This rearrangement joins TRDV1 to TRDJ1; unclear D gene. The CDR3 is 15 residues long. Germline lookup yields CDR1 TSWWSYY and CDR2 QGS. The CDR3 reads CALVERKRLTDKPIF. The CDR3 DNA reads as TGTGCTCTTGTGGAAAGGAAGCGTCTCACCGATAAACCCATCTTT.

This clone was picked up a small number of times. TCRdb shows a much larger clone's protein in place of this DNA's translation, and the two differ at residue 5, likely through a read error; the protein shown is translated from the DNA. The chain recombines TRDV1 with TRDJ1; 12 bases agree with TRDD3. TCRdb carries no J gene annotation; the J gene was assigned here by matching the DNA with germline. This CDR3 comprises 22 residues. Looked up from germline, CDR1 is TSWWSYY and CDR2 is QGS. CDR3 DNA: TGTGCTCTTGGGAAACTTATAGCTCGAGCTCTAACTGGGGGATACCAAACCGATAAACTCATCTTT. Protein: CALGKLIARALTGGYQTDKLIF.

Notes on this clone: At one of its ends the junction is not consistent with the germline gene, which may arise from a read error. The chain has TRDV1 and TRDJ1; 8 nucleotides agree with TRDD3. The J gene, left out of TCRdb, was set here by checking the DNA against germline. The CDR3 has 18 amino acids. CDR1 and CDR2 from the germline V gene are TSWWSYY and QGS. The CDR3 protein is CSGELRGDTPRNTDKLIF. In DNA form, the CDR3 reads TGCTCTGGGGAACTAAGAGGGGATACACCCCGCAACACCGATAAACTCATCTTT.

On this clone: A far bigger clonotype differs at one base, so this is likely a read error. In the same sample, other DNA sequences code for this CDR3. The chain has TRDV2 and TRDJ1, with a possible D match to TRDD3 (5 bases). The J gene is not listed in TCRdb, so it was assigned here from a DNA match to germline. The V gene's germline CDR1 is GEAIGNYY and CDR2 EKD. This CDR3 comprises 21 residues. Deletions cut 3 bases from V and 8 bases from J, with 39 bases between. The CDR3 bases are TGTGCCTGTGACGCAGTCCTCGACGTACTGGATTCATCAAAGCAGGGGACCAAACTCATCTTT. Translated: CACDAVLDVLDSSKQGTKLIF.

Concerning this clone: This likely traces to a read error, being one base from a far larger clone. The same CDR3 arises from other DNA sequences in this sample as well. The genes are TRDV3 and TRDJ1, with 9 bases aligning to TRDD3. The J gene is absent in TCRdb and was assigned here via DNA matching to germline. The CDR3 length is 16 residues. CDR1 TVYSNPD and CDR2 GDNSRS come from the germline V gene (reference sequence). CDR3 in DNA: TGTGCCTTTTGCGGGCGTACTGGGGGAAACACCGACAAACTCATCTTT. This encodes CAFCGRTGGNTDKLIF.

This clone has a handful of counts. The protein recorded in TCRdb matches a much larger clone and deviates from this DNA's translation at residue 12, suggesting a read error; the protein here is obtained by translating the DNA. The V and J genes are TRDV3 and TRDJ1, with a possible D match to TRDD3 (5 bases). Per the germline V gene, CDR1 is TVYSNPD and CDR2 is GDNSRS (reference sequence). This CDR3 has 17 amino acids. The V and J ends lost 3 bases and 7 bases respectively, with 30 bases between them. In DNA, the CDR3 is TGTGCCTTCCGTGGGGCTTGGGTCCCATGGGAGGTCGGTAAACTCATCTTT. Translating gives CAFRGAWVPWEVGKLIF.

A word on this clone: It differs at one base from a far larger clone, so likely a read error. Other DNA variants within this sample encode the same CDR3. This sequence joins TRDV2 and TRDJ1; no clear D. Germline V gene data show CDR1 as GEAIGNYY and CDR2 as EKD. This CDR3 has 15 residues. V lost 3 bases to trimming and J lost 0 bases, with 13 bases between them. The CDR3 region is CACDPVGSHTDKLIF. In DNA form, the CDR3 reads TGTGCCTGTGACCCGGTAGGGAGCCACACCGATAAACTCATCTTT.